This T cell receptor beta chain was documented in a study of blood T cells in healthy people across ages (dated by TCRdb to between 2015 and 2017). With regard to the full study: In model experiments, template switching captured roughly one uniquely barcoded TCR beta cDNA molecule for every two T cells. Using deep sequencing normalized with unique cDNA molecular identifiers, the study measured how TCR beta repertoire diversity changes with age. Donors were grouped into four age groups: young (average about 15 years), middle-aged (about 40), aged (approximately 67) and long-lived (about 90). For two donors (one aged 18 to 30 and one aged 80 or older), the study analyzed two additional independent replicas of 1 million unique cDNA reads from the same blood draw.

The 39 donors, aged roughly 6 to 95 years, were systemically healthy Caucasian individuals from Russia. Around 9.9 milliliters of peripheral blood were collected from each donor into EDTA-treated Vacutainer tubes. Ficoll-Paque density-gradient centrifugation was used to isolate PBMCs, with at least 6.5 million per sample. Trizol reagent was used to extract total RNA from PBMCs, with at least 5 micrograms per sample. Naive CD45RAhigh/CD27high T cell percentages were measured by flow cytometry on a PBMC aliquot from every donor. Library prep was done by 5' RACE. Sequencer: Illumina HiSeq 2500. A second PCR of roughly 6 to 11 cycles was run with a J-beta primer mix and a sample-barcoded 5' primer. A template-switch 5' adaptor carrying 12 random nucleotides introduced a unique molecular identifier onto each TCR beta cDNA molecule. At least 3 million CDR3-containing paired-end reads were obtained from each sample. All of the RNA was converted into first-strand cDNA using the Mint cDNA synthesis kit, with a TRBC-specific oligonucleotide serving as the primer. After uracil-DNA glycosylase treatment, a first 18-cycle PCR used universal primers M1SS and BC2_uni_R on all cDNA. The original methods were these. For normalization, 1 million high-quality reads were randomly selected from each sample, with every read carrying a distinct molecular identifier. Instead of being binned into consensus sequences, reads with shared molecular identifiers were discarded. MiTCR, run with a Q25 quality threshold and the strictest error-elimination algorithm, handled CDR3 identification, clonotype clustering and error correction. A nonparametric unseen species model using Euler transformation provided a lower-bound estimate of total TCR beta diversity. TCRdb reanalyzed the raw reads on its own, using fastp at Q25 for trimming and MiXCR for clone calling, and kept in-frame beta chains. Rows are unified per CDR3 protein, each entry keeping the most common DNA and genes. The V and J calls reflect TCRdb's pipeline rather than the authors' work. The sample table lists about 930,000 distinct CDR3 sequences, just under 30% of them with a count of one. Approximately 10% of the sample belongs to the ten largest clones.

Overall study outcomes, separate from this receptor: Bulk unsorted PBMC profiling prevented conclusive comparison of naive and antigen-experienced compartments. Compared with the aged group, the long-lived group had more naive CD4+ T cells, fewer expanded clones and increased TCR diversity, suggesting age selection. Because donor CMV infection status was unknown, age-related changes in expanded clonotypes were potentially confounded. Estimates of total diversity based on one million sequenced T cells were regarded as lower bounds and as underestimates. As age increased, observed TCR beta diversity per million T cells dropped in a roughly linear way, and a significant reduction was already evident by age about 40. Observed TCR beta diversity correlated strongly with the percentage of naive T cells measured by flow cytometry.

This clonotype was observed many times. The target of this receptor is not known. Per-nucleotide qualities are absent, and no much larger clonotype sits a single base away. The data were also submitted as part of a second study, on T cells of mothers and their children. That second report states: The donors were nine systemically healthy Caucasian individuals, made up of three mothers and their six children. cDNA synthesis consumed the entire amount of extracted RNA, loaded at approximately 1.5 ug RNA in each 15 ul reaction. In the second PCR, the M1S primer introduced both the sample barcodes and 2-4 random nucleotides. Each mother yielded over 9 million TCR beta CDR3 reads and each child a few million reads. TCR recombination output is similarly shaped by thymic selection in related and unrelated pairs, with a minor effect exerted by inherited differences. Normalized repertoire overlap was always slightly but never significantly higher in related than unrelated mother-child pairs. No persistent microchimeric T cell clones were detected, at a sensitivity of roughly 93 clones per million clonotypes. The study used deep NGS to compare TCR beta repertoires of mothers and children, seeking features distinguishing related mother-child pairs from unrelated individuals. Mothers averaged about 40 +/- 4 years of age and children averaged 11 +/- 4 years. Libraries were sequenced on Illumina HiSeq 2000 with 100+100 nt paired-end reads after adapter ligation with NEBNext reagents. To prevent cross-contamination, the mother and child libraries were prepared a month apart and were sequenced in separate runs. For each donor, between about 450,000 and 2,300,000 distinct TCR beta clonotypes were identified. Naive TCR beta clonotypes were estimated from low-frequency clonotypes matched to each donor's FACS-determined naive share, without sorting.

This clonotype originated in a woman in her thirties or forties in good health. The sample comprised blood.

The nucleotide sequence is given as TGTGCCAGCAGCTTAACCGGTTGGGACGAGCAGTACTTC. Its translation reads: CASSLTGWDEQYF. Here the chain combines TRBV7-3 and TRBJ2-7; no D gene can be assigned with confidence. The CDR1 and CDR2 encoded by the germline V gene are SGHTA and FQGTGA. A distance of 8 bases separates the germline ends of V and J, which lose 0 bases and 5 bases respectively. CDR3 length: 13 amino acids, cysteine to phenylalanine. Only CDR3 DNA is held: 39 bases, read in frame from base 1.